A selection of T cell receptor beta chains follows, all from one sample in a study of blood T cell repertoires in COVID-19. Generated by immunoSEQ multiplex PCR, the TCRdb table keeps only in-frame clones and is missing some. The sample shows nearly 250,000 clones, about 83% of them seen only once. Sequencing used PBMCs or T cells enriched from blood (not recorded which). The receptor source for this set is a woman between 45 and 65 years old who had recovered from COVID-19. The CDR3 runs from the conserved cysteine through the conserved F or W. Each record gives: D gene, J gene, clone size, V gene, CDR3 protein, CDR3 DNA. The D gene is left open where the match is weak. The size entry is marked missing in some rows and otherwise reads once, few, many or a size class.

D gene: TRBD1
J gene: TRBJ2-7
clone size: .
V gene: TRBV6-2/TRBV6-3
CDR3 protein: CASSYGTGILSYEQYF
CDR3 DNA: TGTGCCAGCAGTTACGGGACAGGGATTCTCTCCTACGAGCAGTACTTC

D gene: .
J gene: TRBJ1-4
clone size: .
V gene: TRBV7-2
CDR3 protein: CASSLDRANEKLFF
CDR3 DNA: TGTGCCAGCAGCTTAGACAGGGCTAATGAAAAACTGTTTTTT

D gene: TRBD1
J gene: TRBJ1-1
clone size: .
V gene: TRBV18
CDR3 protein: CASTPGQGGTEAFF
CDR3 DNA: TGTGCCAGCACCCCGGGACAGGGTGGCACTGAAGCTTTCTTT

D gene: .
J gene: TRBJ1-3
clone size: once
V gene: TRBV7-2
CDR3 protein: CASSLVWSPGNTIYF
CDR3 DNA: TGTGCCAGCAGCTTAGTGTGGAGTCCCGGAAACACCATATATTTT

D gene: .
J gene: TRBJ2-3
clone size: .
V gene: TRBV19
CDR3 protein: CASSIEQWSTDTQYF
CDR3 DNA: TGTGCCAGTAGTATAGAACAGTGGTCCACAGATACGCAGTATTTT

D gene: TRBD1
J gene: TRBJ1-6
clone size: .
V gene: TRBV19
CDR3 protein: CASSPRQGAGSPLHF
CDR3 DNA: TGTGCCAGTAGTCCGAGACAGGGGGCAGGTTCACCCCTCCACTTT

D gene: TRBD1
J gene: TRBJ1-1
clone size: once
V gene: TRBV30
CDR3 protein: CAWSAPGTGWELKAFF
CDR3 DNA: TGTGCCTGGAGTGCCCCCGGGACAGGGTGGGAGTTAAAAGCTTTCTTT

D gene: TRBD2
J gene: TRBJ2-5
clone size: .
V gene: TRBV7-8
CDR3 protein: CASSLSPSGTSVRETQYF
CDR3 DNA: TGTGCCAGCAGCTTATCCCCCTCCGGGACTAGCGTCCGGGAGACCCAGTACTTC

D gene: .
J gene: TRBJ1-6
clone size: .
V gene: TRBV30
CDR3 protein: CAWSFHSSYNSPLHF
CDR3 DNA: TGTGCCTGGAGCTTCCACAGCTCCTATAATTCACCCCTCCACTTT

D gene: TRBD2
J gene: TRBJ2-2
clone size: .
V gene: TRBV5-1
CDR3 protein: CASRGGYTNTGELFF
CDR3 DNA: TGCGCCAGCCGCGGGGGGTATACGAACACCGGGGAGCTGTTTTTT

D gene: TRBD1
J gene: TRBJ1-2
clone size: .
V gene: TRBV11-3
CDR3 protein: CASSPQGAWDYGYTF
CDR3 DNA: TGTGCCAGCAGCCCACAGGGGGCTTGGGACTATGGCTACACCTTC

D gene: .
J gene: TRBJ2-5
clone size: .
V gene: TRBV7-9
CDR3 protein: CASSPPWRQFQETQYF
CDR3 DNA: TGTGCCAGCAGCCCCCCCTGGCGACAGTTCCAAGAGACCCAGTACTTC

D gene: .
J gene: TRBJ1-5
clone size: .
V gene: TRBV19
CDR3 protein: CASTSSGNSNQPQHF
CDR3 DNA: TGTGCCAGTACCAGTTCAGGAAACAGCAATCAGCCCCAGCATTTT

D gene: TRBD1
J gene: TRBJ1-5
clone size: .
V gene: TRBV7-2
CDR3 protein: CASSFRGLGQPQHF
CDR3 DNA: TGTGCCAGCAGCTTCAGGGGGCTCGGGCAGCCCCAGCATTTT

D gene: TRBD1
J gene: TRBJ2-7
clone size: once
V gene: TRBV7-9
CDR3 protein: CASTRQGPEQYF
CDR3 DNA: TGTGCCAGCACCAGACAGGGACCCGAGCAGTACTTC

D gene: .
J gene: TRBJ2-1
clone size: .
V gene: TRBV7-9
CDR3 protein: CASSLETQQFF
CDR3 DNA: TGTGCCAGCAGCTTGGAGACTCAGCAGTTCTTC

D gene: TRBD1
J gene: TRBJ2-1
clone size: .
V gene: TRBV10-3
CDR3 protein: CAISGVTGAWEQFF
CDR3 DNA: TGTGCCATCAGTGGTGTGACAGGGGCATGGGAGCAGTTCTTC

D gene: .
J gene: TRBJ2-2
clone size: once
V gene: TRBV28
CDR3 protein: CASSFPDPAGELFF
CDR3 DNA: TGTGCCAGCAGTTTCCCCGATCCGGCCGGGGAGCTGTTTTTT

D gene: TRBD2
J gene: TRBJ2-1
clone size: .
V gene: TRBV18
CDR3 protein: CASSPNPGLTVGSYNEQFF
CDR3 DNA: TGTGCCAGCTCACCCAACCCGGGACTAACTGTGGGCTCCTACAATGAGCAGTTCTTC

D gene: .
J gene: TRBJ1-2
clone size: .
V gene: TRBV27
CDR3 protein: CASRSEVGDYGYTF
CDR3 DNA: TGTGCCAGCAGGTCCGAGGTAGGAGACTATGGCTACACCTTC

D gene: .
J gene: TRBJ2-5
clone size: .
V gene: TRBV12-5
CDR3 protein: CASGRQIQETQYF
CDR3 DNA: TGTGCTAGTGGTAGACAGATCCAAGAGACCCAGTACTTC

D gene: .
J gene: TRBJ2-3
clone size: .
V gene: TRBV7-3
CDR3 protein: CASSPSSRGATDTQYF
CDR3 DNA: TGTGCCAGCAGCCCCTCTAGCCGGGGGGCCACAGATACGCAGTATTTT

D gene: TRBD2
J gene: TRBJ2-2
clone size: .
V gene: TRBV5-1
CDR3 protein: CASSYPTSGRLDGELFF
CDR3 DNA: TGCGCCAGCAGCTACCCAACTAGCGGGAGGTTGGACGGGGAGCTGTTTTTT

D gene: .
J gene: TRBJ2-7
clone size: .
V gene: TRBV30
CDR3 protein: CARGSTGVYEQYF
CDR3 DNA: TGTGCCAGAGGGAGTACGGGGGTCTACGAGCAGTACTTC

D gene: TRBD1
J gene: TRBJ2-2
clone size: .
V gene: TRBV14
CDR3 protein: CASSQDWWRTGTLLNTGELFF
CDR3 DNA: TGTGCCAGCAGCCAAGATTGGTGGAGGACAGGGACCCTATTGAACACCGGGGAGCTGTTTTTT

D gene: .
J gene: TRBJ2-3
clone size: .
V gene: TRBV7-8
CDR3 protein: CASSLAGGRAGTDTQYF
CDR3 DNA: TGTGCCAGCAGCTTAGCAGGGGGGAGGGCCGGGACAGATACGCAGTATTTT

D gene: .
J gene: TRBJ2-3
clone size: .
V gene: TRBV28
CDR3 protein: CASKGGGQGTDTQYF
CDR3 DNA: TGTGCCAGCAAAGGGGGGGGACAGGGCACAGATACGCAGTATTTT

D gene: TRBD1
J gene: TRBJ2-7
clone size: .
V gene: TRBV7-9
CDR3 protein: CASSPPGQDLWEQYF
CDR3 DNA: TGTGCCAGCAGCCCGCCGGGACAGGACCTCTGGGAGCAGTACTTC

D gene: .
J gene: TRBJ1-2
clone size: .
V gene: TRBV6-5
CDR3 protein: CASSFRQDKVYGYTF
CDR3 DNA: TGTGCCAGCAGTTTCCGACAGGATAAGGTCTATGGCTACACCTTC

D gene: .
J gene: TRBJ1-4
clone size: .
V gene: TRBV18
CDR3 protein: CASSMAPRNEKLFF
CDR3 DNA: TGTGCCAGCTCGATGGCTCCCAGGAATGAAAAACTGTTTTTT

D gene: TRBD1
J gene: TRBJ1-2
clone size: few
V gene: TRBV7-9
CDR3 protein: CASSQGTGNNYGYTF
CDR3 DNA: TGTGCCAGCAGCCAGGGGACAGGGAACAACTATGGCTACACCTTC

D gene: TRBD2
J gene: TRBJ2-5
clone size: .
V gene: TRBV7-3
CDR3 protein: CASSLMPSGGQETQYF
CDR3 DNA: TGTGCCAGCAGCTTAATGCCTAGCGGGGGCCAAGAGACCCAGTACTTC

D gene: TRBD1
J gene: TRBJ1-2
clone size: .
V gene: TRBV5-1
CDR3 protein: CASRRTGGVGYTF
CDR3 DNA: TGCGCCAGCAGACGGACAGGGGGCGTTGGCTACACCTTC

D gene: .
J gene: TRBJ2-1
clone size: .
V gene: TRBV18
CDR3 protein: CASSPQTYNEQFF
CDR3 DNA: TGTGCCAGCTCACCTCAAACCTACAATGAGCAGTTCTTC

D gene: .
J gene: TRBJ2-7
clone size: .
V gene: TRBV19
CDR3 protein: CASSIDLEGEQYF
CDR3 DNA: TGTGCCAGTAGTATAGATCTAGAGGGCGAGCAGTACTTC

D gene: .
J gene: TRBJ2-1
clone size: .
V gene: TRBV28
CDR3 protein: CASSLSLEGRNEQFF
CDR3 DNA: TGTGCCAGCAGTTTATCGCTAGAAGGTCGCAATGAGCAGTTCTTC

D gene: .
J gene: TRBJ1-2
clone size: once
V gene: TRBV28
CDR3 protein: CASSSGLRVGYTF
CDR3 DNA: TGTGCCAGCAGTTCCGGACTAAGGGTTGGCTACACCTTC

D gene: TRBD1
J gene: TRBJ2-3
clone size: .
V gene: TRBV24-1
CDR3 protein: CATSDPRQGAGDTQYF
CDR3 DNA: TGTGCCACCAGTGATCCCCGACAGGGGGCGGGAGATACGCAGTATTTT

D gene: .
J gene: TRBJ1-1
clone size: once
V gene: TRBV5-1
CDR3 protein: CASSLDVGAEAFF
CDR3 DNA: TGCGCCAGCAGCTTGGATGTCGGGGCTGAAGCTTTCTTT

D gene: .
J gene: TRBJ2-7
clone size: .
V gene: TRBV6-1
CDR3 protein: CASSEALQGSYEQYF
CDR3 DNA: TGTGCCAGCAGTGAAGCCTTGCAGGGCTCCTACGAGCAGTACTTC

D gene: TRBD1
J gene: TRBJ1-2
clone size: .
V gene: TRBV19
CDR3 protein: CASSLHRTGDGYGYTF
CDR3 DNA: TGTGCCAGTAGTCTCCACCGGACAGGGGATGGCTATGGCTACACCTTC

D gene: .
J gene: TRBJ2-1
clone size: .
V gene: TRBV2
CDR3 protein: CASSELSNGEQFF
CDR3 DNA: TGTGCCAGCAGTGAACTATCGAATGGTGAGCAGTTCTTC

D gene: .
J gene: TRBJ1-2
clone size: few
V gene: TRBV6-5
CDR3 protein: CASRRGRTNYGYTF
CDR3 DNA: TGTGCCAGCAGGCGGGGACGTACTAACTATGGCTACACCTTC

D gene: .
J gene: TRBJ2-2
clone size: once
V gene: TRBV28
CDR3 protein: CAGNTRDKYAGELFF
CDR3 DNA: TGTGCCGGTAATACTCGGGACAAGTATGCCGGGGAGCTGTTTTTT

D gene: .
J gene: TRBJ1-2
clone size: .
V gene: TRBV4-1
CDR3 protein: CASSQDEQGYGYTF
CDR3 DNA: TGCGCCAGCAGCCAAGACGAACAGGGCTATGGCTACACCTTC

D gene: .
J gene: TRBJ1-1
clone size: .
V gene: TRBV5-1
CDR3 protein: CASSLEQGNTEAFF
CDR3 DNA: TGCGCCAGCAGCTTGGAACAGGGGAACACTGAAGCTTTCTTT

D gene: .
J gene: TRBJ1-5
clone size: few
V gene: TRBV24-1
CDR3 protein: CASWADSFNQPQHF
CDR3 DNA: TGTGCCTCCTGGGCGGACAGCTTCAATCAGCCCCAGCATTTT

D gene: TRBD1
J gene: TRBJ1-2
clone size: few
V gene: TRBV27
CDR3 protein: CASRLATGFHYGYTF
CDR3 DNA: TGTGCCAGCAGGCTCGCGACAGGGTTCCACTATGGCTACACCTTC

D gene: .
J gene: TRBJ1-4
clone size: .
V gene: TRBV14
CDR3 protein: CASSQDKGTQHEKLFF
CDR3 DNA: TGTGCCAGCAGCCAAGATAAGGGGACACAACATGAAAAACTGTTTTTT